These T cell receptor beta chains were read from a single sample in a study of T cell responses to AZD1222 COVID-19 vaccine. Only in-frame clones appear in the TCRdb table, and some are missing; sequencing was by immunoSEQ multiplex PCR. The sample holds 100,000 or so clones; just over 90% are singletons and the top ten take under 1.5%. The source material was peripheral blood, sampled on day 0 of AZD1222 vaccination. These receptors were taken from an adult in good health. Each CDR3 is given with its conserved first and last residue. A D gene is named only where the DNA matches it firmly. Not all rows give a size; the values are once, few, many and, for expanded clones, a class.

V	J	size	D	DNA	CDR3
TRBV6-6	TRBJ2-7	once	TRBD1	TGTGCCAGCAGTTACGGCAGGGGGCAATACGAGCAGTACTTC	CASSYGRGQYEQYF
TRBV1	TRBJ2-1	.	.	TGCACCAGCCGCTCGACTAGCGGGGGGCGCTCCTACAATGAGCAGTTCTTC	CTSRSTSGGRSYNEQFF
TRBV7-9	TRBJ1-1	.	.	TGTGCCAGCAGCTGGGCCAGCATGAACACTGAAGCTTTCTTT	CASSWASMNTEAFF
TRBV15	TRBJ2-7	.	TRBD2	TGTGCCACCAGCAGTGGCCTGGGGGGGTACGAGCAGTACTTC	CATSSGLGGYEQYF
TRBV10-3	TRBJ1-1	.	.	TGTGCCATCAGTGACCCCAAGAACACTGAAGCTTTCTTT	CAISDPKNTEAFF
TRBV11-2	TRBJ1-6	.	.	TGTGCCAGCAGTTTCTTAGTCGCTGCAACCCTCCACTTT	CASSFLVAATLHF
TRBV19	TRBJ2-4	.	.	TGTGCCAGTAACTCCGAGGGGCAGCCAGGAAACATTCAGTACTTC	CASNSEGQPGNIQYF
TRBV30	TRBJ1-1	.	.	TGTGCCCTGGGAGCCTCGAACACTGAAGCTTTCTTT	CALGASNTEAFF
TRBV7-3	TRBJ2-1	.	.	TGTGCCAGCAGCTCACAGGAGTACAATGAGCAGTTCTTC	CASSSQEYNEQFF
TRBV6-6	TRBJ1-3	once	.	TGTGCCAGCAGTTACGCGCCAAACTCTGGAAACACCATATATTTT	CASSYAPNSGNTIYF
TRBV10-3	TRBJ1-6	.	TRBD1	TGTGCCGCCTCTCAGGGGGCTTCGTCACCCCTCCACTTT	CAASQGASSPLHF
TRBV27	TRBJ1-4	.	.	TGTGCCAGCAGTTTTGGTAAGGTTAATGAAAAACTGTTTTTT	CASSFGKVNEKLFF
TRBV5-1	TRBJ2-7	.	.	TGCGCCAGCAGCTCGGGGACTGTCGGCGAGCAGTACTTC	CASSSGTVGEQYF
TRBV19	TRBJ2-5	.	.	TGTGCCAGTAGTGTTCGGGAGTGGGAGACCCAGTACTTC	CASSVREWETQYF
TRBV2	TRBJ1-5	.	.	TGTGCCAGCACCGCAGGGGTGGATCAGCCCCAGCATTTT	CASTAGVDQPQHF
TRBV5-1	TRBJ2-5	.	.	TGCGCCAGCAGCTCAGACAGTAATCAAGAGACCCAGTACTTC	CASSSDSNQETQYF
TRBV4-1	TRBJ2-7	.	.	TGCGCCAGCAGCCAAGAGATTGCCCGGGGGTTCTACGAGCAGTACTTC	CASSQEIARGFYEQYF
TRBV7-9	TRBJ2-5	.	.	TGTGCCAGCAGCCCCGGTTTTGGTCTGGAAGAGACCCAGTACTTC	CASSPGFGLEETQYF
TRBV6-5	TRBJ1-2	once	.	TGTGCCAGCAGCCTACCGACATCTGGCTACACCTTC	CASSLPTSGYTF
TRBV9	TRBJ2-5	.	.	TGTGCCAGCAGCGTAGGGGGAGAGACCCAGTACTTC	CASSVGGETQYF